The source of this TCR beta chain is a study of cytomegalovirus exposure and HLA in healthy donors. This table comes from immunoSEQ multiplex PCR, and its TCRdb copy is limited to in-frame clones, with some not included. Of a few hundred thousand clones in the sample, approximately 86% were seen once. Details on this clone: The antigen is undetermined.

Broader study findings: Generally TCR sequences proved uncommon, though certain public TCRs appeared in numerous donors. The study labeled 150 to 200 TCR beta chains cytomegalovirus-associated. The tendency of first-cohort TCR clusters to co-occur in the roughly 130 validation repertoires was the finding of a later analysis.

It was the roughly 120-subject validation cohort, separate from the approximately 700-subject first cohort, to which the donors belonged. The source material was PBMCs. The TCR was taken from a man between 25 and 39 years old in good health and CMV-seronegative.

In nucleotides, the CDR3 is TGTGCCAGCAGCTTCATCGGAACAGGGCCCGGCGGGGAGCTGTTTTTT. It codes for CASSFIGTGPGGELFF. The chain employs TRBV5-5 and TRBJ2-2; tentative D call: TRBD1 (6 bases). The germline V and J ends were trimmed by 2 bases and 7 bases, with 18 bases remaining between them. Germline values: CDR1 SGHKS, CDR2 YYEKEE (reference sequence). The CDR3 is made up of 16 amino acids.